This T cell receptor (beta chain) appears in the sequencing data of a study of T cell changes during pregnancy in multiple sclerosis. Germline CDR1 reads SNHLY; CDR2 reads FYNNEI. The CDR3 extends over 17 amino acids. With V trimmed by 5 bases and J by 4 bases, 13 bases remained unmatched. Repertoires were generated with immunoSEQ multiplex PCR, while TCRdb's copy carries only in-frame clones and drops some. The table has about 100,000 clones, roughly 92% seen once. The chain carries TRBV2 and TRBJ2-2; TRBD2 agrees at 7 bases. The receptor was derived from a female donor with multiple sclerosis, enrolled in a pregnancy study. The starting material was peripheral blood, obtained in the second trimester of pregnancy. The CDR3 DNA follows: TGTGCCAGCAGTCCCTGGGGGGGTATCAGTGGCACCGGGGAGCTGTTTTTT. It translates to CASSPWGGISGTGELFF.